This T cell receptor (beta chain) emerged from a study of T cell responses to AZD1222 COVID-19 vaccine. Study findings and constraints: Baseline serology detected seropositivity in only a handful of AZD1222 recipients.

Profiling relied on immunoSEQ multiplex PCR, and the TCRdb table lists in-frame clones only, not all of them. The sample carries 40,000 to 60,000 clones, approximately 79% recorded once. This clone was found once. As yet, its antigen is unknown. This same CDR3 is encoded by further DNA sequences in the sample. V was shortened by 5 bases and J by 0 bases, with 8 bases between the two germline ends. Germline V gene data show CDR1 as LNHNV and CDR2 as YYDKDF (reference sequence). This CDR3 is 14 amino acids long. Sequenced here: peripheral blood, sampled on day 0 of MenACWY control vaccination. The clonotype originates from an adult in good health. The chain links TRBV15 to TRBJ1-3; the D gene is possibly TRBD1 (6 bases). The CDR3 spells CATSSDSSGNTIYF. DNA of the CDR3: TGTGCCACCAGCTCGGACAGCTCTGGAAACACCATATATTTT. The entire variable domain, with the rest obtained from reference TRBV15 and TRBJ1-3, is as follows: DAMVIQNPRYQVTQFGKPVTLSCSQTLNHNVMYWYQQKSSQAPKLLFHYYDKDFNNEADTPDNFQSRRPNTSFCFLDIRSPGLGDTAMYLCATSSDSSGNTIYFGEGSWLTVV.